Listed here are 24 T cell receptor beta chains from one sample, sequenced in a study of T cell responses to AZD1222 COVID-19 vaccine. Assay used: immunoSEQ multiplex PCR; TCRdb lists only in-frame clones, some missing. The sample lists around 90,000 clones, 86% occurring once. The sample here was peripheral blood, taken on day 0 of AZD1222 vaccination. Receptors originate from an adult in good health.

The chain recombines TRBV19 with TRBJ2-5; no definite D call. V was pared by 3 bases and J by 1 base, with 9 bases between. The CDR3 spans 14 residues. Germline values: CDR1 LNHDA, CDR2 SQIVND (reference sequence). The CDR3 spells CASSIPSGQETQYF. The CDR3 coding sequence is TGTGCCAGTAGTATCCCGTCGGGCCAAGAGACCCAGTACTTC. The variable domain in full, completed from reference TRBV19 and TRBJ2-5, reads DGGITQSPKYLFRKEGQNVTLSCEQNLNHDAMYWYRQDPGQGLRLIYYSQIVNDFQKGDIAEGYSVSREKKESFPLTVTSAQKNPTAFYLCASSIPSGQETQYFGPGTRLLVL.

The chain carries TRBV6-2 or TRBV6-3 and TRBJ1-2; 7 nucleotides align to TRBD1. Per germline, CDR1 MNHEY and CDR2 SVGEGT. CDR3 length equals 14 residues. Trimming at V came to 4 bases and at J to 8 bases, leaving 10 bases not matched to a gene. In DNA form, the CDR3 reads TGTGCCAGCAGTTTCCCCCCCTCGACAGGGGGCTACACCTTC. Amino acid sequence: CASSFPPSTGGYTF.

This clone was detected only once. The genes are TRBV6-5 and TRBJ2-3; 10 bases align to TRBD2. V lost 7 bases, J lost 0 bases, and 4 bases stayed unmatched. Germline V gives CDR1 MNHEY, CDR2 SVGAGI. There are 15 residues in the CDR3. CDR3 bases: TGTGCCAGCAACCCACTAGCGGGAAGCACAGATACGCAGTATTTT. Translation gives CASNPLAGSTDTQYF.

The gene calls are TRBV7-9 and TRBJ2-7; D gene uncertain. Trimming took off 5 bases at V and 0 bases at J, with 11 bases between the two ends. This CDR3 is built from 14 residues. Germline V CDR1 and CDR2: SEHNR, FQNEAQ (reference sequence). The CDR3 region has the DNA TGTGCCAGCAGCCCGCCGGCCGCCTCCTACGAGCAGTACTTC. Encoded protein: CASSPPAASYEQYF.

The rearrangement links TRBV5-6 to TRBJ1-3, with D perhaps matching TRBD1 (6 bases). Trimming stripped 3 bases from V and 4 bases from J, with 17 bases between. Germline V gene data show CDR1 as SGHDT and CDR2 as YYEEEE. The CDR3 runs to 16 residues. Here the CDR3 reads CASSSQGLGAGNTIYF. The CDR3 nucleotides read TGTGCCAGCAGCTCGCAGGGCCTGGGGGCAGGAAACACCATATATTTT.

A single count supports this clone. The rearrangement links TRBV2 to TRBJ1-1; unclear D gene. V lost 7 bases, J lost 1 base, and 10 bases lay in between. This CDR3 has 13 residues. The germline V gene has CDR1 SNHLY and CDR2 FYNNEI. This chain's CDR3 is CASKDVSNTEAFF. The CDR3 region has the DNA TGTGCCAGCAAGGATGTATCGAACACTGAAGCTTTCTTT.

This chain uses TRBV5-1 with TRBJ1-4, with D possibly being TRBD1 (6 bases). Deletions cut 4 bases from V and 7 bases from J, with 11 bases between. Germline-derived CDR1 and CDR2 are SGHRS and YFSETQ. CDR3 size: 13 residues. The chain's CDR3 is CASSPGDSEKLFF. In DNA, the CDR3 is TGCGCCAGCAGCCCAGGGGATTCTGAAAAACTGTTTTTT.

The table lists this clone with a count of one. The chain links TRBV5-6 to TRBJ2-4; no definite D call. Germline lookup yields CDR1 SGHDT and CDR2 YYEEEE. Trimming removed 3 bases from V and 3 bases from J, with 7 bases in between. The CDR3 loop spans 13 amino acids. This chain's CDR3 is CASSSTDKNIQYF. CDR3 in DNA: TGTGCCAGCAGCTCGACGGACAAAAACATTCAGTACTTC.

CDR3 nucleotides: TGTGCCTGGAGTGTACAAGGCTACACTGAAGCTTTCTTT. The encoded protein is CAWSVQGYTEAFF. The V and J genes are TRBV30 and TRBJ1-1; no clear D gene. Germline CDR1 and CDR2: GTSNPN and SVGIG (reference sequence). V was trimmed by 0 bases and J by 3 bases, leaving 8 bases between them. There are 13 residues in the CDR3.

The chain carries TRBV27 and TRBJ1-3; tentatively, D is TRBD1 (6 bases). Trimming removed 4 bases from V and 3 bases from J, with 13 bases in between. The CDR3 consists of 15 residues. The germline V gene encodes CDR1 MNHEY and CDR2 SMNVEV (reference sequence). The CDR3 nucleotides read TGTGCCAGCAGTTCTAGGGGGTTAGGTGGAAACACCATATATTTT. This encodes CASSSRGLGGNTIYF.

The chain joins TRBV3-1 (or the pseudogene TRBV3-2) to TRBJ1-5; D perhaps matches TRBD1 (5 bases). Germline assignment: CDR1 LGHDT and CDR2 YNNKEL (reference sequence). This CDR3 comprises 16 residues. Trimming left V 1 base short and J 5 bases short, with 15 bases between. The CDR3 DNA reads TGTGCCAGCAGCCAAGTCTACAGGTCACCCCATCAGCCCCAGCATTTT. It is translated as CASSQVYRSPHQPQHF.

This clone appeared once. V gene TRBV5-6 combines with J gene TRBJ2-1, with D possibly matching TRBD1 (6 bases). Trimming cost V 4 bases and J 0 bases, with 17 bases left between them. CDR3 size: 17 residues. Germline values: CDR1 SGHDT, CDR2 YYEEEE. DNA for the CDR3: TGTGCCAGCAGCACTGGTAACAGGGCTAGCTCCTACAATGAGCAGTTCTTC. Protein sequence: CASSTGNRASSYNEQFF.

The chain carries TRBV18 and TRBJ1-5; D unresolved. CDR3 length: 13 amino acids. The V end lost 3 bases, the J end lost 5 bases, and 8 bases lay between the germline ends. Germline V CDR1 and CDR2: KGHSH, LQKENI. This CDR3 reads CASSPGFDQPQHF. The CDR3 DNA reads as TGTGCCAGCTCACCTGGGTTCGATCAGCCCCAGCATTTT. The whole variable domain, remainder taken from reference TRBV18 and TRBJ1-5, is NAGVMQNPRHLVRRRGQEARLRCSPMKGHSHVYWYRQLPEEGLKFMVYLQKENIIDESGMPKERFSAEFPKEGPSILRIQQVVRGDSAAYFCASSPGFDQPQHFGDGTRLSIL.

The chain is built from TRBV12-5 and TRBJ2-3; unclear D gene. V gave up 6 bases and J gave up 0 bases, with 16 bases separating them. Germline V lookup: CDR1 LGHNT, CDR2 FRNRAP. This CDR3 has 16 amino acids. DNA of the CDR3: TGTGCTAGTGGACCCCGAGGATCCGGAAGCACAGATACGCAGTATTTT. The encoded protein is CASGPRGSGSTDTQYF.

The chain couples TRBV7-3 to TRBJ2-1; TRBD2 aligns across 7 bases. The CDR3 runs to 14 residues. V lost 3 bases and J lost 9; bases outside the gene matches: 8. From germline, CDR1 is SGHTA and CDR2 FQGTGA. The CDR3 DNA reads as TGTGCCAGCAGCTTCGCGGGAGAAGTGGGTGAGCAGTTCTTC. Its protein is CASSFAGEVGEQFF.

The chain carries TRBV20-1 and TRBJ1-5; TRBD1 is a possible D gene (5 bases). CDR1 is DFQATT, CDR2 SNEGSKA, per germline (reference sequence). The CDR3 totals 13 residues. V lost 3 bases and J 7 bases, leaving 13 bases between the germline ends. CDR3 residues: CSASQQGGQPQHF. Here the CDR3 DNA reads TGCAGTGCTAGTCAGCAGGGCGGCCAGCCCCAGCATTTT.

The chain employs TRBV19 and TRBJ1-2; 7 bases match TRBD1. The CDR3 length is 15 residues. V lost 7 bases, J lost 4 bases, and 12 bases stayed unmatched. Germline-derived CDR1 and CDR2 are LNHDA and SQIVND (reference sequence). CDR3 nucleotide sequence: TGTGCCAGTACCACGGGACAGAAGGACCCCTATGGCTACACCTTC. Translating gives CASTTGQKDPYGYTF.

This clone came up once. V gene TRBV29-1 combines with J gene TRBJ1-2; no clear D. V lost 3 bases and J lost 2, with 7 bases in between. Germline CDR1 and CDR2: SQVTM and ANQGSEA. The CDR3 has 12 amino acids. CDR3 amino acids: CSVEIMNYGYTF. The CDR3 coding sequence is TGCAGCGTTGAGATCATGAACTATGGCTACACCTTC.

The rearrangement uses TRBV5-3 and TRBJ2-1; 9 nucleotides align to TRBD1. TRBV5-3 is sorted into the ORF group, with uncertain function. V gave up 4 bases and J gave up 4 bases; unmatched junction bases: 6. The CDR3 extends over 15 amino acids. DNA for the CDR3: TGTGCCAGAAGCAGAGGACAGGGGATATACAATGAGCAGTTCTTC. It specifies CARSRGQGIYNEQFF.

The V and J genes are TRBV5-1 and TRBJ2-7; no clear D. CDR1 and CDR2 (germline): SGHRS, YFSETQ. This CDR3 contains 14 residues. The germline V and J ends were trimmed by 2 bases and 0 bases, with 9 bases remaining between them. This chain's CDR3 is CASSLGPSSYEQYF. The CDR3 nucleotides read TGCGCCAGCAGCTTAGGCCCATCCTCCTACGAGCAGTACTTC.

Only one count was recorded for this clone. The chain links TRBV24-1 to TRBJ2-2; 8 nucleotides match TRBD2. The germline V gene encodes CDR1 KGHDR and CDR2 SFDVKD. The CDR3 length is 16 residues. J gave up 4 bases and V 4 bases, and 7 bases lay outside the gene matches. CDR3 DNA sequence: TGTGCCACCAGTGACCCACGGGGGGGAGGCACCGGGGAGCTGTTTTTT. Its protein is CATSDPRGGGTGELFF.

This chain uses TRBV7-9 with TRBJ1-2; possible D gene TRBD1, 5 bases. Trimming removed 5 bases at V and 8 bases at J, with 15 bases between. Germline V gene lookup returns CDR1 SEHNR and CDR2 FQNEAQ (reference sequence). The CDR3 consists of 13 residues. CDR3 in DNA: TGTGCCAGCAGCACCGGGGGAAGGGAGGGCTACACCTTC. Its translation is CASSTGGREGYTF.

CDR3 residues: CASRPDGSSYNEQFF. The CDR3 DNA reads as TGTGCCAGTAGGCCCGACGGGAGCTCCTACAATGAGCAGTTCTTC. The chain recombines TRBV19 with TRBJ2-1; a possible D gene is TRBD2 (6 bases). This CDR3 comprises 15 residues. Germline V lookup: CDR1 LNHDA, CDR2 SQIVND (reference sequence). V was trimmed by 6 bases and J by 0 bases, leaving 12 bases between them.

V and J are TRBV6-5 and TRBJ1-5; maybe TRBD1 (5 bases). Germline CDR1 is MNHEY and CDR2 is SVGAGI. The V end was cut by 2 bases, the J end by 5 bases, with 7 bases between. The CDR3 is 13 amino acids. The CDR3: CASSYRGDQPQHF. CDR3 bases: TGTGCCAGCAGTTACAGGGGCGATCAGCCCCAGCATTTT.